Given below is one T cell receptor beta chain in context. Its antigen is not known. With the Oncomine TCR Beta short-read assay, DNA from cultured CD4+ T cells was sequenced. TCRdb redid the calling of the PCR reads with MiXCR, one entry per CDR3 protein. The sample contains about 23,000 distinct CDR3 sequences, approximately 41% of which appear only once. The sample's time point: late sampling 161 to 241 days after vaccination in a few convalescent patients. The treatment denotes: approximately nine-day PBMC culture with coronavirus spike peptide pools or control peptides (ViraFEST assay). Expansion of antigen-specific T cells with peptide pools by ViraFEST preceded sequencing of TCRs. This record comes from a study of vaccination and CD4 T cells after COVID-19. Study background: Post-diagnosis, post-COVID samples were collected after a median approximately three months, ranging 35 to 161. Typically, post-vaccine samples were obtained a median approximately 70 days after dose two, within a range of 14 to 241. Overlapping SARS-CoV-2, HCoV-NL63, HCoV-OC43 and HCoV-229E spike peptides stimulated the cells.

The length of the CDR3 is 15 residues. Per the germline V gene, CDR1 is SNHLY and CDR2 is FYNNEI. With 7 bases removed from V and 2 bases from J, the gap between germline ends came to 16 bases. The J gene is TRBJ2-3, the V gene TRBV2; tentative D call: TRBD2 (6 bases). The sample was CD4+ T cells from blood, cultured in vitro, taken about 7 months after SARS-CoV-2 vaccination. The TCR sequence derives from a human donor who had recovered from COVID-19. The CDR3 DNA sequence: TGTGCCAGCAAGGAGACTAGAGACCCCACAGATACGCAGTATTTT. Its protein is CASKETRDPTDTQYF.